These 18 T cell receptor beta chains were sequenced from one sample in a study of cytomegalovirus exposure and HLA in healthy donors. PCR primers comprised 60 Vbeta and 13 Jbeta primers. TCRdb's copy holds only in-frame clones and misses some; the assay was immunoSEQ multiplex PCR. The data contain fewer than 150,000 clones, roughly 72% of them seen just once; the ten biggest clones take up around a tenth. The specimen was PBMCs. These receptors originate from a woman aged 45-65 years in good health and CMV-seropositive.

The CDR3 bases are TGCGCCAGCAGCGTAGGACAGGGGGATACGCAGTATTTT. It encodes CASSVGQGDTQYF. The genes are TRBV5-1 and TRBJ2-3; 9 bases align to TRBD1. This CDR3 is built from 13 residues. The V gene end was trimmed by 4 bases and the J gene end by 6 bases; junction bases not matched to a gene: 3. Looked up from germline, CDR1 is SGHRS and CDR2 is YFSETQ.

The V call is TRBV28, the J call TRBJ1-5; perhaps TRBD1 as D (5 bases). Germline CDR1 and CDR2: MDHEN and SYDVKM. The CDR3 loop spans 15 amino acids. V was pared by 3 bases and J by 2 bases, with 11 bases between. This CDR3 reads CASSFPGSRNQPQHF. CDR3 bases: TGTGCCAGCAGTTTTCCAGGGTCTCGCAATCAGCCCCAGCATTTT.

The chain links TRBV7-9 to TRBJ1-3; D ambiguous. The CDR3 length is 18 residues. The V and J ends lost 2 bases and 4 bases respectively, with 21 bases between them. Looked up from germline, CDR1 is SEHNR and CDR2 is FQNEAQ (reference sequence). This CDR3 reads CASSLTTSDPGGGNTIYF. CDR3 bases: TGTGCCAGCAGCTTAACTACCTCGGACCCCGGAGGAGGAAACACCATATATTTT.

This chain links TRBV6-5 with TRBJ2-1; 9 positions agree with TRBD1. From germline, CDR1 is MNHEY and CDR2 SVGAGI. Trimming removed 2 bases from V and 6 bases from J; junction bases left unmatched: 8. The CDR3 loop spans 16 amino acids. The CDR3: CASSYDLGTGINEQFF. CDR3 nucleotide sequence: TGTGCCAGCAGTTACGATCTTGGGACAGGGATCAATGAGCAGTTCTTC.

J is TRBJ1-3 and V is TRBV18, with TRBD1 matching over 7 bases. V lost 4 bases, J lost 0 bases, and 3 bases stayed unmatched. The CDR3 length is 15 residues. Germline V CDR1 and CDR2: KGHSH, LQKENI. CDR3 protein: CASSRGDSSGNTIYF. CDR3 nucleotides: TGTGCCAGCTCACGCGGGGACAGCTCTGGAAACACCATATATTTT.

Points on this clone: At the DNA level, this CDR3 is encoded by other sequences in the same sample as well. The rearrangement uses TRBV6-1 and TRBJ1-1, with 7 bases that match TRBD1. CDR3 size: 15 residues. Germline assignment: CDR1 MNHNS and CDR2 SASEGT. The junction had 15 bases not matched to a gene; V was cut back by 6 bases and J by 8 bases. CDR3 in amino acids: CASRGQLPSNAEAFF. The CDR3 DNA reads as TGTGCCAGCAGGGGACAGCTACCGTCCAACGCCGAAGCTTTCTTT.

This clone came up once. V and J are TRBV28 and TRBJ2-1; 9 bases are shared with TRBD2. Germline-derived CDR1 and CDR2 are MDHEN and SYDVKM. V gave up 4 bases and J gave up 4 bases; unmatched junction bases: 14. The CDR3 is 18 residues long. The CDR3: CASSSPDLAGANYNEQFF. The DNA of the CDR3 is TGTGCCAGCAGTTCACCCGACTTAGCGGGAGCTAATTACAATGAGCAGTTCTTC.

The chain uses TRBV20-1 and TRBJ2-3; D uncertain. There are 11 residues in the CDR3. V was clipped by 4 bases and J by 2 bases, with 4 bases between them. The germline CDR1 and CDR2 sequences are DFQATT and SNEGSKA (reference sequence). The CDR3 reads CSAIYTDTQYF. The CDR3, as DNA: TGCAGTGCTATCTACACAGATACGCAGTATTTT.

This clone was observed a single time. This chain links TRBV6-1 with TRBJ1-1; D is unclear. CDR1 MNHNS and CDR2 SASEGT come from the germline V gene. The CDR3 spans 13 residues. V was pared by 5 bases and J by 1 base, with 8 bases between. CDR3 residues: CASSQTRNTEAFF. The DNA for the CDR3 is TGTGCCAGCAGTCAAACTCGGAACACTGAAGCTTTCTTT.

V and J are TRBV19 and TRBJ1-5; tentative D call: TRBD1 (5 bases). Between the trimmed V and J ends, which lost 3 bases and 7 bases, there was a span of 10 bases. CDR1 is LNHDA and CDR2 is SQIVND in the germline V gene (reference sequence). This CDR3 has 13 amino acids. This chain's CDR3 is CASSIQGEQPQHF. The CDR3 nucleotides read TGTGCCAGTAGTATCCAAGGGGAACAGCCCCAGCATTTT. Based on the CDR3 plus reference TRBV19 and TRBJ1-5, the full variable domain is DGGITQSPKYLFRKEGQNVTLSCEQNLNHDAMYWYRQDPGQGLRLIYYSQIVNDFQKGDIAEGYSVSREKKESFPLTVTSAQKNPTAFYLCASSIQGEQPQHFGDGTRLSIL.

CDR3 coding DNA: TGTGCCAGCAGTTCTCGTCCGGCAGGCCATGAGCAGTTCTTC. Amino acid sequence: CASSSRPAGHEQFF. This chain joins TRBV6-5 and TRBJ2-1, with D hard to call. The CDR3 spans 14 residues. The V and J ends lost 4 bases and 8 bases respectively, with 15 bases between them. Per germline, CDR1 MNHEY and CDR2 SVGAGI.

This rearrangement joins TRBV10-3 to TRBJ1-2, with 11 bases that match TRBD1. The CDR3 runs 14 residues. The junction had 6 bases not matched to a gene; V was cut back by 11 bases and J by 1 base. Germline V CDR1 and CDR2: ENHRY, SYGVKD. The CDR3 here is CAVTGTGGNYGYTF. The CDR3 DNA reads TGTGCCGTAACCGGGACAGGGGGTAACTATGGCTACACCTTC.

The chain has TRBV19 and TRBJ1-5, with TRBD1 as a possible D gene (6 bases). Trimming removed 2 bases from V and 1 base from J, with 24 bases in between. Germline loops: CDR1 LNHDA, CDR2 SQIVND (reference sequence). The CDR3 has 20 amino acids. The CDR3 DNA is TGTGCCAGTAGTATAAAAGGTGCAGGGGTTGGCCTCGCCAGCAATCAGCCCCAGCATTTT. Translation: CASSIKGAGVGLASNQPQHF.

V gene TRBV5-1 combines with J gene TRBJ1-1; D is perhaps TRBD1 (6 bases). The CDR3 consists of 14 residues. Germline-derived CDR1 and CDR2 are SGHRS and YFSETQ. V lost 2 bases, J lost 4 bases, and 12 bases lay in between. CDR3 region: CASSFQGTPTEAFF. The CDR3 DNA reads as TGCGCCAGCAGCTTTCAGGGGACCCCCACTGAAGCTTTCTTT. The full variable domain, rest sourced from reference TRBV5-1 and TRBJ1-1, is KAGVTQTPRYLIKTRGQQVTLSCSPISGHRSVSWYQQTPGQGLQFLFEYFSETQRNKGNFPGRFSGRQFSNSRSEMNVSTLELGDSALYLCASSFQGTPTEAFFGQGTRLTVV.

The gene calls are TRBV5-1 and TRBJ2-2; 9 bases line up with TRBD2. The junction had 9 bases not matched to a gene; V was cut back by 4 bases and J by 5 bases. The germline V gene encodes CDR1 SGHRS and CDR2 YFSETQ. This CDR3 is built from 16 residues. CDR3: CASSPRGGDPTGELFF. DNA for the CDR3: TGCGCCAGCAGCCCGCGGGGGGGCGATCCGACCGGGGAGCTGTTTTTT.

For this clone: At one end, the junction sequence differs from germline, possibly due to a read error. The chain carries TRBV6-1 and TRBJ1-4, with TRBD1 as a possible D gene (5 bases). This CDR3 contains 19 residues. Germline assignment: CDR1 MNHNS and CDR2 SASEGT. The CDR3 region has the DNA TGTGCCAGCAATGAACCCCACTGGAAAACCGCTAGGGGTTGGGAAAAACTGTTTTTT. It is translated as CASNEPHWKTARGWEKLFF.

This clone was found a few times. This chain joins TRBV4-2 and TRBJ1-3; weak D call: TRBD1 (5 bases). V was cut by 4 bases and J by 3 bases, with 16 bases left in between. CDR1 and CDR2 (germline): LGHNA, YNFKEQ. This CDR3 has 16 residues. The CDR3 reads CASSRGGDLSGNTIYF. The DNA of the CDR3 is TGTGCCAGCAGCCGGGGGGGGGATCTTAGTGGAAACACCATATATTTT.

The V call is TRBV5-1, the J call TRBJ1-1; the D gene is possibly TRBD1 (6 bases). V was clipped by 2 bases and J by 3 bases, with 17 bases between them. CDR3 length: 16 amino acids. CDR1 and CDR2 (germline): SGHRS, YFSETQ. CDR3 region: CASSLRQAPLHTEAFF. DNA for the CDR3: TGCGCCAGCAGCTTAAGACAGGCCCCGCTCCACACTGAAGCTTTCTTT.